This T cell receptor beta chain was captured in a study of shared clonotypes between healthy human individuals (dated by TCRdb to 2020 to 2022). For the wider study: The cohort comprised two women and a few men aged 18 to 49 years. For each donor, three plates each were used for CD4 naive and CD4 memory, two plates were used for CD8 naive, and one plate was used for CD8 memory. To estimate repertoire size and how much clonotype sharing occurs between individuals, the study deeply sequenced the blood TCR repertoires of a handful of healthy adults. To increase sequencing depth and limit assay-specific biases, TCR repertoire library preparation and sequencing were carried out by different laboratories using diverse techniques. Leukapheresis yielded between about 0.9 and 8.9 billion PBMCs per donor.

This clone was counted once. This receptor's antigen is unknown. No much larger clone exists at a distance of one base, and base qualities are not known. General conclusions and limits of the study: Pairwise subsampling led to the expectation that sequencing depth would affect the degree of clonotype sharing among donors. Sharing across a few donors was observed for about 5% of naive CD4, about 3.2% of naive CD8, 2.3% of memory CD4, and around 0.4% of memory CD8 clonotypes. Sampling was restricted to blood, and TCR repertoires in tissues likely differ from the TCR repertoires found in blood. Rarefaction of sorted-subset datasets indicated incomplete sequencing despite the large sequencing depth. Because the study included a small number of donors, the genetic and exposure-history diversity represented was limited. Larger estimated clonotype richness was generally found for naive subsets than for memory subsets. Higher generation probabilities were observed for clonotypes shared by all four sorted-subset donors than for non-shared clonotypes.

Using the deep immunoSEQ assay, TCR CDR3 regions were amplified from genomic DNA by multiplex PCR. Genomic DNA extracted from each cell subset was distributed evenly over all wells of several immunoSEQ 96-well plates, and each plate served as one replicate. For sorted subsets, each replicate PCR was loaded with approximately 200 ng genomic DNA, equivalent to roughly 30,000 T cell genomes. Purified libraries were measured with a Qubit 3.0 fluorometer, size-checked on a Bioanalyzer 2100, and measured again with the KAPA Library Quantification kit. Every immunoSEQ 96-well plate was sequenced on a dedicated single-read 150-cycle Illumina NextSeq 550 flow cell. For the original study's pipeline: The immunoSEQ output contained only junctional sequences without quality scores, so filtering could not match that applied to full-length reads. Sequences were annotated with PyIR, a Python wrapper for IgBLAST v1.9, using IMGT germline references to assign V/J genes and CDR3. Any read was removed if the V/J assignment was weak (E-value above 1e-6), the CDR3 was missing, or the read contained stop codons, out-of-frame junctions, or ambiguous translated residues. V3J clonotypes were defined by identical inferred V gene, J gene, and CDR3 amino acid sequence. Percentage overlap between repertoires was calculated by dividing the number of shared unique clonotypes by the size of the smaller repertoire. Repertoire richness was assessed with RTK rarefaction, the Chao1 estimator, and Recon v2.1 estimates of unobserved clonotypes. OLGA was used to compute generation probabilities for all TCRbeta clonotypes that the gDNA method yielded from four donors. The immuneACCESS repertoire file appears here via TCRdb, limited to in-frame rearrangements. These files lack a portion of the clones; in checked studies, under half of the deficit traces to unresolved V genes, and the cause of the others is not known. V and J calls and clone size come straight from that table; D and trimming were deduced from the DNA. The sample data list millions of clones, and 90% to 95% of these were observed just once. Jointly, the top ten make up approximately 0.13% of the sample.

Donors were healthy HIV-negative adults with no recently reported acute infections or vaccinations. Every donor was a Caucasian adult residing in Nashville, Tennessee, USA. CD4+ T cells were enriched by magnetic negative selection; naive cells were then positively selected on CD45RA, and the negative fraction formed the memory subset. Blood was obtained by leukapheresis, after which PBMCs were separated by Ficoll-Histopaque density gradient centrifugation and cryopreserved in liquid nitrogen vapor phase. Analytical flow cytometry was used to check the purity and quantity of every magnetically sorted T cell population. Genomic DNA was isolated from every sorted fraction and measured by UV absorbance on a Nanodrop 2000c. The CDR3 holds 14 amino acids from the cysteine to the phenylalanine. Only the CDR3 region is kept as DNA, spanning 42 bases read in frame from base 1. CDR1 and CDR2 are read off the germline V gene as SGHDT and YYEEEE. V gives up 5 bases and J gives up 1 base, and the segment between their germline ends measures 9 bases.

The sequence came from a man between 18 and 35 years old in good health. The sequenced sample was naive CD4+ T cells sorted from blood. Per the publication, the cell subset or site label means: CD45RA+ positively selected. The V and J segments used are TRBV5-6 and TRBJ2-2; a confident D gene designation cannot be given. The nucleotide sequence is given as TGTGCCAGCAGGATTGGGTGGAACACCGGGGAGCTGTTTTTT. This yields the protein CASRIGWNTGELFF.